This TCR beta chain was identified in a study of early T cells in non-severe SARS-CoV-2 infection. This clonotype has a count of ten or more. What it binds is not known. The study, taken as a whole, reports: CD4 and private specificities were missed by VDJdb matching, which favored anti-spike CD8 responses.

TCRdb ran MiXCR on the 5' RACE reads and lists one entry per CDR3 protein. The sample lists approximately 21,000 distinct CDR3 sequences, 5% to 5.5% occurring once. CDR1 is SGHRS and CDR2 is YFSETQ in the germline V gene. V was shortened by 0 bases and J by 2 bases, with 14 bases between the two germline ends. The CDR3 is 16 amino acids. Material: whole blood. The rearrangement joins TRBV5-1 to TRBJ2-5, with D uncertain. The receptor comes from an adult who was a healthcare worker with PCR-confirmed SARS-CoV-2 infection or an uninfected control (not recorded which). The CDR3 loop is CASSLGSSGRQETQYF. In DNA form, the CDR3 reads TGCGCCAGCAGCTTGGGCAGTTCTGGACGGCAAGAGACCCAGTACTTC.